These 30 T cell receptor beta chains came from one sample sequenced in a study of CD8 T cells in Susac syndrome. Random hexamers were used to reverse transcribe about 0.5 to 1 ug of RNA. Via MiXCR, TCRdb re-called the immunoSEQ multiplex PCR reads, giving one row per CDR3 protein. In the table there are more than 55,000 distinct CDR3 sequences, roughly 95% of which are singletons. Sequences were obtained from CD4+ T cells from PBMCs. The source of these receptors is a human donor with multiple sclerosis.

This chain connects TRBV12-3 or TRBV12-4 to TRBJ1-1; tentatively, D is TRBD1 (6 bases). The CDR3 is 14 residues long. Trimming stripped 5 bases from V and 0 bases from J, with 10 bases between. CDR3: CASSIGQMNTEAFF. DNA of the CDR3: TGTGCCAGCAGTATCGGACAGATGAACACTGAAGCTTTCTTT.

This chain uses TRBV7-2 with TRBJ2-1; TRBD2 matches at 10 bases. The V gene's germline CDR1 is SGHTA and CDR2 FQGNSA. The CDR3 runs 17 residues. V shed 1 base and J 3 bases; nucleotides not matched to a gene: 6. The CDR3, as DNA: TGTGCCAGCAGCTTAGTCGCTAGCGGGGGACTCTACAATGAGCAGTTCTTC. It codes for CASSLVASGGLYNEQFF. Looking up the rest from reference TRBV7-2 and TRBJ2-1 gives the full variable domain: GAGVSQSPSNKVTEKGKDVELRCDPISGHTALYWYRQSLGQGLEFLIYFQGNSAPDKSGLPSDRFSAERTGGSVSTLTIQRTQQEDSAVYLCASSLVASGGLYNEQFFGPGTRLTVL.

This clonotype occurred once. This sequence joins TRBV15 and TRBJ2-1; TRBD2 agrees at 9 bases. CDR1 is LNHNV, CDR2 YYDKDF, per germline (reference sequence). The CDR3 sequence is 16 residues long. Unmatched junction bases numbered 10, after V lost 5 bases and J lost 5 bases. The CDR3, as DNA: TGTGCCACCAGCCGGGGGGGGAGCGGGGGGCACAATGAGCAGTTCTTC. This gives the protein CATSRGGSGGHNEQFF.

V is TRBV29-1 and J is TRBJ2-1, with TRBD2 identical over 10 bases. The CDR3 loop spans 12 amino acids. Germline V CDR1 and CDR2: SQVTM, ANQGSEA. J was trimmed by 9 bases and V by 4 bases; bases with no gene match: 3. For the CDR3, the DNA is TGCAGCGTTGCTTCTAGCGGGGGTGAGCAGTTCTTC. Its protein product is CSVASSGGEQFF.

V gene TRBV29-1 combines with J gene TRBJ2-5; no clear D. This CDR3 is built from 11 residues. The V gene's germline CDR1 is SQVTM and CDR2 ANQGSEA. Trimming took off 0 bases at V and 4 bases at J, with 3 bases between the two ends. The CDR3 protein is CSVEDGETQYF. DNA of the CDR3: TGCAGCGTTGAAGATGGAGAGACCCAGTACTTC.

In its sample, this clonotype was seen once. The chain links TRBV7-2 to TRBJ2-1; no reliable D call. The CDR3 totals 11 residues. Trimming took off 2 bases at V and 8 bases at J, with 4 bases between the two ends. The germline V gene has CDR1 SGHTA and CDR2 FQGNSA. Here the CDR3 reads CASSLIHEQFF. In DNA, the CDR3 is TGTGCCAGCAGCTTAATCCATGAGCAGTTCTTC.

The chain couples TRBV12-3 or TRBV12-4 to TRBJ2-6, with 11 nucleotides matching TRBD1. The CDR3 extends over 17 amino acids. The trim removed 5 bases at V and 4 bases at J, leaving 7 bases unmatched. The CDR3 reads CASSRTGGQEGANVLTF. The DNA for the CDR3 is TGTGCCAGCAGTCGGACAGGGGGCCAGGAAGGGGCCAACGTCCTGACTTTC.

The chain couples TRBV3-1 to TRBJ2-5; 7 positions match TRBD2. This CDR3 is 15 amino acids long. Germline CDR1 reads LGHDT; CDR2 reads YNNKEL (reference sequence). V was clipped by 4 bases and J by 4 bases; unmatched bases: 9. The CDR3: CASSLRGLGGETQYF. The CDR3 DNA is TGTGCCAGCAGCCTACGTGGACTAGGAGGAGAGACCCAGTACTTC.

The chain couples TRBV28 to TRBJ1-2; D might be TRBD1 (5 bases). This CDR3 is 12 amino acids long. Germline assignment: CDR1 MDHEN and CDR2 SYDVKM. Trimming removed 2 bases from V and 6 bases from J, with 7 bases in between. CDR3 DNA: TGTGCCAGCAGTTTACGAGGGGATGGCTACACCTTC. It translates to CASSLRGDGYTF.

This chain uses TRBV7-2 with TRBJ2-7; possible D gene TRBD2, 6 bases. Germline lookup yields CDR1 SGHTA and CDR2 FQGNSA. Trimming removed 5 bases from V and 0 bases from J, with 14 bases in between. There are 15 residues in the CDR3. The CDR3 protein is CASSLVSGPSYEQYF. In nucleotides, the CDR3 is TGTGCCAGCAGCCTCGTCAGCGGGCCCTCCTACGAGCAGTACTTC.

This clonotype was counted a single time. The chain links TRBV29-1 to TRBJ1-6; D gene unclear. V gave up 8 bases and J gave up 5 bases, with 4 bases separating them. There are 10 residues in the CDR3. From germline, CDR1 is SQVTM and CDR2 ANQGSEA. The DNA for the CDR3 is TGCAGCCCTGATAATTCACCCCTCCACTTT. Protein sequence: CSPDNSPLHF.

J is TRBJ1-1 and V is TRBV5-8, with D unclear. Germline V gene data show CDR1 as SGHTS and CDR2 as YDEGEE. This CDR3 is 12 amino acids long. V was clipped by 2 bases and J by 4 bases, with 6 bases between them. This CDR3 reads CASSFRGTEAFF. CDR3 nucleotides: TGTGCCAGCAGCTTCCGGGGCACTGAAGCTTTCTTT.

In this sample, this clonotype turned up a few times. The chain has TRBV7-2 and TRBJ1-2; a possible D gene is TRBD1 (5 bases). CDR1 is SGHTA, CDR2 FQGNSA, per germline. The CDR3 covers 15 residues. The V end was cut by 2 bases, the J end by 8 bases, with 18 bases between. CDR3 loop: CASSLPGTAKRGYTF. The CDR3 nucleotides read TGTGCCAGCAGCTTACCCGGGACGGCGAAGAGGGGCTACACCTTC. The complete variable domain, with remaining parts taken from reference TRBV7-2 and TRBJ1-2, reads GAGVSQSPSNKVTEKGKDVELRCDPISGHTALYWYRQSLGQGLEFLIYFQGNSAPDKSGLPSDRFSAERTGGSVSTLTIQRTQQEDSAVYLCASSLPGTAKRGYTFGSGTRLTVV.

This clonotype was counted a single time. The J gene is TRBJ2-2, the V gene TRBV11-2, with TRBD2 matching over 7 bases. The CDR3 totals 15 residues. V shed 6 bases, J shed 4 bases, and the junction held 8 bases outside the gene matches. Per the germline V gene, CDR1 is SGHAT and CDR2 is FQNNGV. For the CDR3, the DNA is TGTGCCAGCAGACGTCGGGGAGGGAGCACCGGGGAGCTGTTTTTT. Its protein product is CASRRRGGSTGELFF.

The chain employs TRBV11-2 and TRBJ2-1; no clear D gene. Trimming took off 0 bases at V and 10 bases at J, with 13 bases between the two ends. Looked up from germline, CDR1 is SGHAT and CDR2 is FQNNGV. The CDR3 has 14 residues. The CDR3 loop is CASSLDLGPREQFF. The DNA of the CDR3 is TGTGCCAGCAGCTTAGATCTGGGCCCCCGGGAGCAGTTCTTC.

This chain links TRBV12-3 or TRBV12-4 with TRBJ2-1; 7 bases line up with TRBD1. The CDR3 has 14 amino acids. V gave up 7 bases and J gave up 9 bases; unmatched junction bases: 12. CDR3 region: CASTPGDRVGEQFF. The CDR3 coding sequence is TGTGCCAGCACCCCAGGAGACAGGGTCGGTGAGCAGTTCTTC.

V gene TRBV30 combines with J gene TRBJ2-7; TRBD1 or TRBD2 may be the D gene (8 bases each). The CDR3 has 14 residues. Between the trimmed V and J ends, which lost 3 bases and 7 bases, there was a span of 19 bases. Germline V gene data show CDR1 as GTSNPN and CDR2 as SVGIG (reference sequence). The chain's CDR3 is CAWSDSGTGGEQYF. DNA of the CDR3: TGTGCCTGGAGCGATAGCGGGACAGGCGGGGAGCAGTACTTC. Based on the CDR3 plus reference TRBV30 and TRBJ2-7, the full variable domain is SQTIHQWPATLVQPVGSPLSLECTVEGTSNPNLYWYRQAAGRGLQLLFYSVGIGQISSEVPQNLSASRPQDRQFILSSKKLLLSDSGFYLCAWSDSGTGGEQYFGPGTRLTVT.

The chain carries TRBV2 and TRBJ1-2; weak D call: TRBD1 (5 bases). This CDR3 spans 14 amino acids. The germline CDR1 and CDR2 sequences are SNHLY and FYNNEI. The ends were cut back, 4 bases at V and 4 bases at J, with 13 bases in the middle. CDR3 sequence: CASSGNGGGYGYTF. The CDR3 coding sequence is TGTGCCAGCAGTGGAAACGGGGGAGGCTATGGCTACACCTTC.

This chain joins TRBV11-2 and TRBJ2-7; TRBD1 is a possible D gene (6 bases). The germline V gene encodes CDR1 SGHAT and CDR2 FQNNGV. The CDR3 covers 13 residues. V lost 1 base and J 8 bases, leaving 12 bases between the germline ends. The DNA of the CDR3 is TGTGCCAGCAGCTTAGGGGGAACAGGGAAGCAGTACTTC. As protein: CASSLGGTGKQYF. Full variable domain (remainder filled in from reference TRBV11-2 and TRBJ2-7): EAGVAQSPRYKIIEKRQSVAFWCNPISGHATLYWYQQILGQGPKLLIQFQNNGVVDDSQLPKDRFSAERLKGVDSTLKIQPAKLEDSAVYLCASSLGGTGKQYFGPGTRLTVT.

This clonotype was seen only a few times. The V and J genes are TRBV9 and TRBJ1-6; D might be TRBD1 (6 bases). V was shortened by 4 bases and J by 6 bases, with 14 bases between the two germline ends. The V gene's germline CDR1 is SGDLS and CDR2 YYNGEE. There are 15 residues in the CDR3. CDR3 region: CASSHEGGFNSPLHF. The DNA for the CDR3 is TGTGCCAGCAGCCACGAGGGGGGTTTTAATTCACCCCTCCACTTT. Full variable domain (outside the CDR3, taken from reference TRBV9 and TRBJ1-6): DSGVTQTPKHLITATGQRVTLRCSPRSGDLSVYWYQQSLDQGLQFLIQYYNGEERAKGNILERFSAQQFPDLHSELNLSSLELGDSALYFCASSHEGGFNSPLHFGNGTRLTVT.

The CDR3 DNA is TGTGCCAGCTCACCGACAGACTACGAGCAGTACTTC. Amino acid sequence: CASSPTDYEQYF. The chain couples TRBV18 to TRBJ2-7, with D perhaps TRBD1 (5 bases). Germline V gene sequence: CDR1 KGHSH, CDR2 LQKENI. With 3 bases removed from V and 3 bases from J, the gap between germline ends came to 6 bases. The CDR3 totals 12 residues. The full variable domain, its missing parts supplied by reference TRBV18 and TRBJ2-7, is NAGVMQNPRHLVRRRGQEARLRCSPMKGHSHVYWYRQLPEEGLKFMVYLQKENIIDESGMPKERFSAEFPKEGPSILRIQQVVRGDSAAYFCASSPTDYEQYFGPGTRLTVT.

The rearrangement joins TRBV20-1 to TRBJ1-4; 10 nucleotides line up with TRBD1. V was pared by 6 bases and J by 7 bases, with 11 bases of the junction left unmatched. Germline V gene sequence: CDR1 DFQATT, CDR2 SNEGSKA (reference sequence). The CDR3 is made up of 15 amino acids. CDR3 DNA sequence: TGCAGTGCCAGTCCCGGGACAGGGGCCGGTGAAAAACTGTTTTTT. This gives the protein CSASPGTGAGEKLFF.

The chain combines TRBV7-9 with TRBJ2-7, with no clear D. Germline CDR1 and CDR2: SEHNR and FQNEAQ (reference sequence). The CDR3 covers 12 residues. The V and J ends lost 1 base and 6 bases respectively, with 7 bases between them. The CDR3 region is CASSLGPGEQYF. The DNA of the CDR3 is TGTGCCAGCAGCTTAGGCCCGGGCGAGCAGTACTTC.

The V gene is TRBV7-3, the J gene TRBJ2-3; 8 nucleotides match TRBD2. The V segment lost 4 bases and the J segment 8 bases; nucleotides outside the gene matches: 11. This CDR3 has 15 residues. In germline, CDR1 is SGHTA, CDR2 FQGTGA. CDR3 in amino acids: CASSYALGSGATQYF. CDR3 sequence (DNA): TGTGCCAGCAGCTATGCCCTCGGTAGCGGGGCTACGCAGTATTTT.

The rearrangement links TRBV7-2 to TRBJ1-2, with D perhaps TRBD1 (5 bases). Per the germline V gene, CDR1 is SGHTA and CDR2 is FQGNSA. The CDR3 covers 15 residues. Trimming left V 1 base short and J 0 bases short, with 9 bases between. CDR3 residues: CASSLGRGPNYGYTF. CDR3 coding DNA: TGTGCCAGCAGCTTAGGCCGGGGACCTAACTATGGCTACACCTTC.

The chain employs TRBV29-1 and TRBJ1-3; D remains ambiguous. CDR1 and CDR2 from the germline V gene are SQVTM and ANQGSEA. V lost 4 bases, J lost 0 bases, and 7 bases lay in between. The CDR3 totals 13 residues. CDR3 in DNA: TGCAGCGTTGCCCACGGCTCTGGAAACACCATATATTTT. It is translated as CSVAHGSGNTIYF.

This chain joins TRBV20-1 and TRBJ2-7; no reliable D call. Germline-derived CDR1 and CDR2 are DFQATT and SNEGSKA (reference sequence). V lost 3 bases to trimming and J lost 1 base, with 13 bases between them. The CDR3 runs to 14 residues. DNA for the CDR3: TGCAGTGCTAGTCAAAGGCGGCGATCCTACGAGCAGTACTTC. This translates into CSASQRRRSYEQYF.

The chain has TRBV5-1 and TRBJ2-5; D might be TRBD2 (5 bases). The length of the CDR3 is 15 residues. CDR1 is SGHRS, CDR2 YFSETQ, per germline. Trimming took off 1 base at V and 1 base at J, with 11 bases between the two ends. CDR3 sequence reads: CASSLWSSSQETQYF. The CDR3 DNA is TGCGCCAGCAGCTTGTGGTCTAGCTCCCAAGAGACCCAGTACTTC.

The rearrangement links TRBV20-1 to TRBJ2-1, with TRBD2 as a possible D gene (7 bases). In germline, CDR1 is DFQATT, CDR2 SNEGSKA (reference sequence). The germline V and J ends were trimmed by 3 bases and 0 bases, with 12 bases remaining between them. The CDR3 totals 15 residues. CDR3 region: CSARLGGASYNEQFF. In nucleotides, the CDR3 is TGCAGTGCTAGGCTTGGGGGGGCCTCCTACAATGAGCAGTTCTTC.

This clonotype was recorded a few times. CDR3 bases: TGTGCCAGCTCACCCGGGACCTACGAGCAGTACTTC. It is translated as CASSPGTYEQYF. This rearrangement joins TRBV18 to TRBJ2-7; D might be TRBD2 (5 bases). The CDR3 is made up of 12 amino acids. Trimming took off 3 bases at V and 2 bases at J, with 5 bases between the two ends. Germline CDR1 and CDR2: KGHSH and LQKENI.